This paragraph covers one TCR beta chain sequence. The antigen is not known. The sample comes from a study of OX40 agonist ivuxolimab in advanced cancers. General study points: Still undetermined is the antigen specificity of the expanded peripheral T cells. At 0.1 to 3.0 mg/kg, clonal expansion of CD4+ and CD8+ blood T cells had occurred by week 6. The mean number of expanded clones was higher in CD8+ T cells than in CD4+.

Germline V gene sequence: CDR1 SGHTA, CDR2 FQGNSA. CDR3 length: 14 amino acids. V lost 4 bases to trimming and J lost 4 bases, with 13 bases between them. Assay: immunoSEQ multiplex PCR; the TCRdb copy retains only in-frame clones and omits some. Of roughly 55,000 clones in the sample, roughly three quarters are singletons; the top ten hold under 4.5%. This sequence was found in an adult with an advanced solid tumor such as melanoma, head and neck, liver or kidney cancer. The chain links TRBV7-2 to TRBJ1-1, with a tentative D call TRBD1 (5 bases). The sequenced sample was CD4+ or CD8+ T cells sorted from blood, obtained in a trial of the OX40 agonist ivuxolimab. CDR3 amino acids: CASSSFLGVTEAFF. CDR3 bases: TGTGCCAGCAGCTCATTCCTGGGGGTCACTGAAGCTTTCTTT.